This TCR beta chain is from a study of blood T cell repertoires in COVID-19. This CDR3 contains 13 residues. V lost 1 base and J 4 bases, leaving 7 bases between the germline ends. The germline V gene encodes CDR1 SGHAT and CDR2 FQDESV (reference sequence). TCRdb keeps only in-frame clones here, not all; method: immunoSEQ multiplex PCR. The table lists over 350,000 clones, approximately 87% of them singletons. The rearrangement joins TRBV11-1 to TRBJ1-1, with D hard to call. This clonotype was sampled from a woman between 45 and 65 years old who had recovered from COVID-19. Sequencing input: PBMCs or T cells enriched from blood (not recorded which). The CDR3 DNA is TGTGCCAGCAGCTTAGAGTGGGCCACTGAAGCTTTCTTT. This codes for CASSLEWATEAFF.